The sequence of this TCR beta chain was determined in a study of blood T cell repertoires in COVID-19. The overall study: Whether acute or convalescent, the COVID-19 samples came from the United States, Italy and Spain.

TCRdb keeps only in-frame clones here, not all; method: immunoSEQ multiplex PCR. This table has more than 85,000 clones, 84% appearing once. This clone was counted a few times. Trimming took off 6 bases at V and 0 bases at J, with 9 bases between the two ends. Germline V lookup: CDR1 SGHTA, CDR2 FQGNSA. The CDR3 loop spans 13 amino acids. This receptor was identified in a woman aged 45-59 years with acute or convalescent COVID-19. The V gene is TRBV7-2, the J gene TRBJ2-7, with D possibly being TRBD2 (6 bases). The sample was peripheral blood. The CDR3 bases are TGTGCCAGCAGGCGGGATAGCTCCTACGAGCAGTACTTC. Encoded protein: CASRRDSSYEQYF.